The 17 T cell receptor beta chains below come from one sample, sequenced in a study of blood T cells in healthy people across ages. Then a second PCR, running roughly 7 to 11 cycles, was carried out with a sample-barcoded 5' primer and a J-beta primer mix. Each CDR3 protein is one row after TCRdb ran MiXCR on the 5' RACE reads. The sample comprises approximately 780,000 distinct CDR3 sequences, approximately 24% of which are singletons, and less than 3.5% rests with the top ten. These data were likewise used in another study, on T cells of mothers and their children.

The sequenced sample consisted of blood. The receptors stem from a boy younger than 18 in good health.

This clonotype was recorded a few times. V gene TRBV25-1 combines with J gene TRBJ2-7; D gene ambiguous. Germline lookup yields CDR1 MGHDK and CDR2 SYGVNS. The CDR3 extends over 14 amino acids. V lost 5 bases and J lost 7, with 18 bases in between. CDR3 in amino acids: CASSRAGTFEEQYF. CDR3 in DNA: TGTGCCAGCAGTAGAGCCGGCACCTTTGAGGAGCAGTACTTC.

J is TRBJ2-5 and V is TRBV21-1. TRBV21-1 is given as a pseudogene. The CDR3 covers 14 residues. Written as DNA, the CDR3 is TGTGCCAGCTGCCCCATGAGGCTGCAAGAGACCCAGTACTTC. Translation: CASCPMRLQETQYF.

The gene calls are TRBV10-1 and TRBJ2-5; D is possibly TRBD1 (5 bases). Germline V gene lookup returns CDR1 WNHNN and CDR2 SYGVQD (reference sequence). V lost 7 bases to trimming and J lost 5 bases, with 20 bases between them. The CDR3 runs to 15 residues. CDR3 residues: CASNLSGQGFETQYF. The CDR3 DNA sequence: TGCGCCAGCAACCTCTCTGGGCAGGGTTTCGAGACCCAGTACTTC.

The V and J genes are TRBV6-1 and TRBJ2-2, with 11 bases matching TRBD1. Looked up from germline, CDR1 is MNHNS and CDR2 is SASEGT. J was trimmed by 4 bases and V by 6 bases; bases with no gene match: 7. The CDR3 is 16 amino acids. The CDR3 nucleotides read TGTGCCAGCAGCCCTTCGGGGACAGGGGGCACCGGGGAGCTGTTTTTT. Translated, it gives CASSPSGTGGTGELFF.

The chain's CDR3 is CASSLGLSQPQHF. CDR3 bases: TGTGCCAGCAGCTTAGGTCTAAGTCAGCCCCAGCATTTT. The rearrangement links TRBV7-6 to TRBJ1-5; D gene ambiguous. Germline loops: CDR1 SGHVS, CDR2 FNYEAQ. The CDR3 is 13 residues long. Trimming took 1 base from V and 6 from J, leaving 7 bases between them.

The chain recombines TRBV7-2 with TRBJ2-5; 9 nucleotides align to TRBD1. CDR3 length equals 15 residues. In germline, CDR1 is SGHTA, CDR2 FQGNSA. Losses at the gene ends were 5 bases for V and 5 bases for J; bases not matched to a gene: 9. The CDR3 region is CASSVPQGAHETQYF. The DNA for the CDR3 is TGTGCCAGCAGCGTACCACAGGGGGCGCATGAGACCCAGTACTTC.

This clonotype occurred a few times. The chain joins TRBV9 to TRBJ2-5; 8 nucleotides agree with TRBD1. V gave up 1 base and J gave up 5 bases; unmatched junction bases: 4. The CDR3 runs to 14 residues. Germline values: CDR1 SGDLS, CDR2 YYNGEE. CDR3 sequence: CASSVSDRVETQYF. In DNA form, the CDR3 reads TGTGCCAGCAGCGTATCGGACAGGGTGGAGACCCAGTACTTC.

This sequence joins TRBV10-3 and TRBJ2-5, with TRBD2 as a possible D gene (6 bases). The CDR3 contains 15 residues. Trimming pared 0 bases from V and 5 bases from J, leaving 13 bases between. Germline CDR1 and CDR2: ENHRY and SYGVKD. The CDR3 region has the DNA TGTGCCATCAGTGAGTCGACGCGGGGTTGGGAGACCCAGTACTTC. Translating it yields CAISESTRGWETQYF.

This chain links TRBV7-2 with TRBJ2-1; 8 bases match TRBD1. The CDR3 covers 15 residues. Germline CDR1 and CDR2: SGHTA and FQGNSA. V dropped 3 bases and J dropped 7; count of bases not matched to a gene: 8. The CDR3, as DNA: TGTGCCAGCAGCTTCAGACAGGGGAGGTTGAATGAGCAGTTCTTC. Amino acid sequence: CASSFRQGRLNEQFF.

The chain has TRBV2 and TRBJ1-5, with 7 nucleotides matching TRBD1. Losses at the gene ends were 1 base for V and 7 bases for J; bases not matched to a gene: 10. Germline CDR1 is SNHLY and CDR2 is FYNNEI. The CDR3 sequence is 16 residues long. CDR3 in DNA: TGTGCCAGCAGTGAAGGGGTGTTAGGGGGCCAGCAGCCCCAGCATTTT. This encodes CASSEGVLGGQQPQHF.

J is TRBJ2-3 and V is TRBV5-5; 7 bases are shared with TRBD1. V shed 3 bases and J 1 base; nucleotides not matched to a gene: 5. CDR1 SGHKS and CDR2 YYEKEE come from the germline V gene (reference sequence). The CDR3 is 15 amino acids. CDR3: CASSWRGQGTDTQYF. The CDR3 coding sequence is TGTGCCAGCAGCTGGCGAGGACAGGGCACAGATACGCAGTATTTT. Using reference TRBV5-5 and TRBJ2-3 for the parts outside the CDR3, the full variable domain is DAGVTQSPTHLIKTRGQQVTLRCSPISGHKSVSWYQQVLGQGPQFIFQYYEKEERGRGNFPDRFSARQFPNYSSELNVNALLLGDSALYLCASSWRGQGTDTQYFGPGTRLTVL.

This clonotype was seen a handful of times. This sequence joins TRBV12-3 or TRBV12-4 and TRBJ2-1; the match to TRBD2 covers 16 bases. The DNA end is more similar to TRBJ2-5, so the J call may be wrong. CDR3 length: 18 residues. The CDR3 loop is CASSSPGLAGGPEETQYF. DNA of the CDR3: TGTGCCAGCAGCAGCCCGGGACTAGCGGGGGGGCCAGAAGAGACCCAGTACTTC.

This clonotype occurred a few times. The chain is built from TRBV7-2 and TRBJ2-6; 7 nucleotides match TRBD2. With 4 bases clipped from V and 0 bases from J, the junction kept 9 bases outside the gene matches. This CDR3 is built from 18 residues. CDR1 and CDR2 (germline): SGHTA, FQGNSA. The CDR3 loop reads CASSWGGLLISGANVLTF. The CDR3 DNA follows: TGTGCCAGCAGCTGGGGGGGACTGTTGATCTCTGGGGCCAACGTCCTGACTTTC.

V gene TRBV5-1 combines with J gene TRBJ1-5; D is perhaps TRBD1 (5 bases). Trimming removed 4 bases from V and 8 bases from J, with 13 bases in between. This CDR3 contains 13 residues. Per the germline V gene, CDR1 is SGHRS and CDR2 is YFSETQ. The CDR3 nucleotides read TGCGCCAGCAGCCCTCGGCAGGGTGAGCCCCAGCATTTT. Protein sequence: CASSPRQGEPQHF.

This clonotype was counted only a few times. The chain employs TRBV9 and TRBJ2-1, with TRBD1 identical over 7 bases. Germline CDR1 SGDLS, CDR2 YYNGEE. The CDR3 is 15 residues long. The junction had 5 bases not matched to a gene; V was cut back by 5 bases and J by 0 bases. CDR3 in DNA: TGTGCCAGCAGTAAAAGACAGGGCTCCTACAATGAGCAGTTCTTC. Its protein product is CASSKRQGSYNEQFF. Full variable domain (rest looked up from reference TRBV9 and TRBJ2-1): DSGVTQTPKHLITATGQRVTLRCSPRSGDLSVYWYQQSLDQGLQFLIQYYNGEERAKGNILERFSAQQFPDLHSELNLSSLELGDSALYFCASSKRQGSYNEQFFGPGTRLTVL.

The rearrangement uses TRBV3-1 and TRBJ2-6, with a weak D call TRBD2 (5 bases). Germline-derived CDR1 and CDR2 are LGHDT and YNNKEL (reference sequence). Trimming pared 4 bases from V and 1 base from J, leaving 14 bases between. The CDR3 is made up of 17 amino acids. The CDR3 nucleotides read TGTGCCAGCAGCCCCGGAGGACGGGATTCTGGGGCCAACGTCCTGACTTTC. Translating gives CASSPGGRDSGANVLTF.

This rearrangement joins TRBV10-1 to TRBJ2-5; possibly TRBD1 for D (5 bases). CDR3 length: 15 residues. Germline V gene sequence: CDR1 WNHNN, CDR2 SYGVQD (reference sequence). Trimming cost V 0 bases and J 5 bases, with 13 bases left between them. The CDR3 DNA is TGCGCCAGCAGTGAGTCGAACAGGCTGGGGGAGACCCAGTACTTC. Translation: CASSESNRLGETQYF.